Included here is one TCR beta chain sequence, with context. Its cognate antigen has yet to be identified. No base-level quality is on record; no much larger clone is a single base apart. This record comes from a study of PD-1 blockade in classical Hodgkin lymphoma (dated by TCRdb to between 2020 and 2021). Looking at the study overall: Nivolumab dosing was 3 mg/kg intravenously every 2 weeks, continuing until either disease progression or unacceptable toxicity. The study used TCR beta sequencing and CyTOF to define a peripheral blood immune signature of response to PD-1 blockade in classical Hodgkin lymphoma. Findings and caveats that apply to the study as a whole: The study covered only a single clinical trial cohort, and the causes of the repertoire differences, possibly disease activity or prior therapy, were still not defined. Newly diagnosed patients were reported to have lower baseline TCR diversity than healthy donors, and relapsed/refractory patients were reported to have lower baseline TCR diversity still. Trial patients achieving complete response had baseline diversity similar to newly diagnosed patients, whereas partial responders and progressors had significantly lower diversity. Diversity was lower in patients who began nivolumab less than 1 year after ASCT, so these patients were left out of later analyses to avoid confounding by immune reconstitution. By C4D1, a significant rise was seen in CD4+ TCR diversity but not in CD8+ TCR diversity (p=0.0027 vs p=0.16), and the rise was most apparent among complete responders (p=0.02).

From a lookup of the germline V gene, CDR1 and CDR2 are SGHVS and FQNEAQ. The V end gives up 1 base and the J end 2 bases, leaving 4 bases in the junction not matched to a gene. From its cysteine to its phenylalanine, the CDR3 spans 16 amino acids. Of the read, only the CDR3 DNA is kept; its 48 bases are in frame from base 1. The Qiagen DNeasy kit was used to extract genomic DNA both from unsorted PBMCs and from the negatively selected CD4+ and CD8+ fractions. TCR beta CDR3 regions were amplified by immunoSEQ multiplex PCR using primers annealing to V and J segments. A synthetic immune receptor repertoire was used to minimize amplification bias, and any remaining bias was removed computationally after sequencing. As for the authors' bioinformatics: Repertoire diversity was quantified as the Shannon entropy index using custom Python scripts. Unsorted, CD4+ and CD8+ repertoires were analyzed separately, except for combined analyses in which CD4+ and CD8+ sequences were merged in silico. Clonal expansion was defined as a frequency increase of at least 2-fold after treatment compared with C1D1, and clones undetected at baseline were assigned a pseudocount of 0.5. Singleton clones were defined as clones with 0 or 1 copy at C1D1, and non-singleton clones were defined as clones with 2 or more copies. Clones expanded in unsorted samples were annotated as CD4+, CD8+ or unknown by matching protein sequences in sorted samples from the same patient. Wilcoxon tests on paired samples were used to test changes in diversity from C1D1 to C4D1. TCRdb retrieved this table from immuneACCESS and kept in-frame rearrangements only. Not all clones are present; in checked studies, unresolved V genes account for under half, and no reason is known for the remainder. V and J calls and clone size come straight from that table; D and trimming were deduced from the DNA. This sample comprises about 20,000 clones, approximately 67% of them detected only once. Together, the top ten hold 1.2% of the sample.

Reading the label with the study, this specimen's time point is: cycle 4 day 1 (C4D1), after 5 to 7 weeks of nivolumab. Every trial patient had relapsed following autologous stem cell transplantation, and prior brentuximab vedotin exposure was what differed among cohorts A, B and C. A Miltenyi CD4+ T cell isolation kit was used for magnetic negative selection to purify CD4+ T cells from thawed PBMCs. The trial cohort comprised 56 patients with relapsed/refractory classical Hodgkin lymphoma whose best overall responses were complete response, partial response or progressive disease. Trial patients were treated with single-agent nivolumab in the multi-cohort phase II CheckMate 205 trial. An independent review committee assessed best overall response by applying the 2007 International Working Group response criteria. Trial PBMCs were collected just before the start of nivolumab (C1D1) and during therapy at cycle 2 day 1 and cycle 4 day 1. Peripheral blood was collected in 8 mL Vacutainer Cell Preparation Tubes, from which PBMCs were isolated by centrifugation and then cryopreserved. Purified CD4+ and CD8+ fractions were prepared only for cases with an additional available PBMC sample. Magnetically labelled cells were depleted on LS columns in a quadroMACS separator, and the flow-through was collected as the purified fraction.

The receptor's source is a human donor with classical Hodgkin lymphoma. This chain joins TRBV7-8 to TRBJ2-3; the junction holds 9 bases that match TRBD2. Specimen: CD4+ T cells from blood, collected before the fourth cycle of nivolumab. In nucleotide form, the sequence is TGTGCCAGCAGCTTAGTTAGCGGGGGAGCCACAGATACGCAGTATTTT. It translates as CASSLVSGGATDTQYF.